What follows are 14 T cell receptor beta chains derived from one specimen sequenced in a study of blood T cell repertoires in COVID-19. The assay was immunoSEQ multiplex PCR, and TCRdb's table has in-frame clones only and misses some. This sample has 260,000 or so clones, with around 86% found just once. Sequenced sample: PBMCs or T cells enriched from blood (not recorded which). The receptor set was obtained from a man between 18 and 29 years old who had recovered from COVID-19.

For the CDR3, the DNA is TGTGCCAGCAGCCGCCGGGATCCCCTCGGAAATGAGCAGTTCTTC. Its protein product is CASSRRDPLGNEQFF. The chain employs TRBV7-8 and TRBJ2-1; the D gene is possibly TRBD2 (5 bases). From germline, CDR1 is SGHVS and CDR2 FQNEAQ. The CDR3 has 15 residues. V shed 5 bases and J shed 7 bases, with 18 bases lying between them.

The sample holds one count of this clone. The chain links TRBV5-5 to TRBJ1-4, with D unclear. CDR3 length: 16 amino acids. Trimming removed 4 bases at V and 0 bases at J, with 13 bases between. Germline CDR1 reads SGHKS; CDR2 reads YYEKEE (reference sequence). CDR3 nucleotides: TGTGCCAGCAGCCCACTCCTCCTGTCAACTAATGAAAAACTGTTTTTT. It translates to CASSPLLLSTNEKLFF.

The J gene is TRBJ2-1, the V gene TRBV27; tentative D call: TRBD1 (5 bases). The CDR3 extends over 12 amino acids. CDR1 and CDR2 from the germline V gene are MNHEY and SMNVEV (reference sequence). The ends were cut back, 6 bases at V and 4 bases at J, with 7 bases in the middle. The CDR3 coding sequence is TGTGCCAGCAGGACAGTATACAATGAGCAGTTCTTC. Residues: CASRTVYNEQFF.

The chain couples TRBV9 to TRBJ2-7; D ambiguous. The CDR3 consists of 13 residues. Per the germline V gene, CDR1 is SGDLS and CDR2 is YYNGEE. The V end lost 0 bases, the J end lost 8 bases, and 12 bases lay between the germline ends. In DNA, the CDR3 is TGTGCCAGCAGCGTAGCAGCTAGGCACAAGCAGTACTTC. Protein sequence: CASSVAARHKQYF.

The CDR3 nucleotides are TGTGCCAGCAGGAGAGTACAGGGGGCGGGGGAAGAGACCCAGTACTTC. Protein: CASRRVQGAGEETQYF. The rearrangement joins TRBV7-6 to TRBJ2-5; TRBD1 agrees at 9 bases. V lost 6 bases to trimming and J lost 3 bases; unmatched junction nucleotides: 11. There are 16 residues in the CDR3. Germline values: CDR1 SGHVS, CDR2 FNYEAQ.

The chain has TRBV5-6 and TRBJ1-2; the match to TRBD1 covers 9 bases. Germline CDR1 SGHDT, CDR2 YYEEEE. Trimming cost V 4 bases and J 7 bases; bases outside gene matches: 8. The CDR3 is 14 amino acids. CDR3 protein: CASSRYRGQGGYTF. DNA of the CDR3: TGTGCCAGCAGCAGATACAGGGGGCAGGGTGGCTACACCTTC.

This clone occurred once. The chain uses TRBV25-1 and TRBJ2-5; D might be TRBD2 (7 bases). With 3 bases removed from V and 5 bases from J, the gap between germline ends came to 13 bases. This CDR3 is 14 amino acids long. Germline V gene sequence: CDR1 MGHDK, CDR2 SYGVNS. CDR3 residues: CASSDRGAWETQYF. The CDR3 nucleotides read TGTGCCAGCAGTGACCGGGGGGCGTGGGAGACCCAGTACTTC.

This clone was observed once. J is TRBJ1-2 and V is TRBV28, with D tentatively TRBD1 (6 bases). This CDR3 is built from 13 residues. The germline gives CDR1 MDHEN, CDR2 SYDVKM. Trimming took off 7 bases at V and 1 base at J, with 10 bases between the two ends. The CDR3 DNA sequence: TGTGCCAGCACCGCACAGGGTAACTATGGCTACACCTTC. It specifies CASTAQGNYGYTF.

This chain joins TRBV13 and TRBJ2-1; tentatively, D is TRBD2 (6 bases). This CDR3 contains 14 residues. V lost 5 bases and J lost 9, with 17 bases in between. Germline V gives CDR1 PRHDT, CDR2 FYEKMQ (reference sequence). CDR3 DNA sequence: TGTGCCAGCAGCGGAACCACTAGCTTCGGTGAGCAGTTCTTC. This codes for CASSGTTSFGEQFF.

The sample holds one count of this clone. The V call is TRBV6-5, the J call TRBJ1-5, with D uncertain. The CDR3 has 14 residues. Germline V gene sequence: CDR1 MNHEY, CDR2 SVGAGI. V was trimmed by 6 bases and J by 0 bases, leaving 9 bases between them. CDR3 protein: CASSPIDSNQPQHF. The DNA of the CDR3 is TGTGCCAGCAGCCCGATAGATAGCAATCAGCCCCAGCATTTT.

J is TRBJ2-2 and V is TRBV7-3, with 9 nucleotides matching TRBD2. V dropped 4 bases and J dropped 2; count of bases not matched to a gene: 14. This CDR3 is built from 19 residues. Germline V gene data show CDR1 as SGHTA and CDR2 as FQGTGA. The CDR3 loop reads CASSSGLARYNKNTGELFF. The CDR3 coding sequence is TGTGCCAGCAGCTCAGGACTAGCGCGTTACAATAAAAACACCGGGGAGCTGTTTTTT.

The chain has TRBV18 and TRBJ2-7, with a weak D call TRBD1 (5 bases). CDR3 length equals 12 residues. V was trimmed by 1 base and J by 5 bases, leaving 6 bases between them. CDR1 is KGHSH, CDR2 LQKENI, per germline. CDR3 sequence (DNA): TGTGCCAGCTCACCACAGGGGCACGAGCAGTACTTC. Its protein product is CASSPQGHEQYF.

The chain recombines TRBV14 with TRBJ2-7; 8 positions agree with TRBD1. From germline, CDR1 is SGHDN and CDR2 FVKESK. Trimming at V came to 0 bases and at J to 3 bases, leaving 4 bases not matched to a gene. The CDR3 spans 15 residues. In DNA form, the CDR3 reads TGTGCCAGCAGCCAAGAGGGACAGGTGAACTACGAGCAGTACTTC. Translation gives CASSQEGQVNYEQYF.

The CDR3 nucleotides are TGTGCCAGCAGCAGGGGACAGGGGGTCACTGAAGCTTTCTTT. Translating it yields CASSRGQGVTEAFF. The chain uses TRBV5-5 and TRBJ1-1, with 11 bases that match TRBD1. V was pared by 4 bases and J by 4 bases, with 3 bases of the junction left unmatched. This CDR3 has 14 amino acids. The germline V gene encodes CDR1 SGHKS and CDR2 YYEKEE (reference sequence).